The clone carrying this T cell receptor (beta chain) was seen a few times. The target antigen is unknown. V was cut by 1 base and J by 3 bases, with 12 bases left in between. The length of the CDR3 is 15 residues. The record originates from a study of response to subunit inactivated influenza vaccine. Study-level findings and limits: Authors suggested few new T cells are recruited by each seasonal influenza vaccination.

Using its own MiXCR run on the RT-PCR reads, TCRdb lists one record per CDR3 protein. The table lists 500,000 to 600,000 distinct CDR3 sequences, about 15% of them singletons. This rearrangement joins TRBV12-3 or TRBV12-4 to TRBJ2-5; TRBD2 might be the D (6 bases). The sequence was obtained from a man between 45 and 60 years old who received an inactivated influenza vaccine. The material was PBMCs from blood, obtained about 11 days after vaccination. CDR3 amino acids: CASSLGGDFKETQYF. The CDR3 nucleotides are TGTGCCAGCAGTTTAGGGGGGGACTTTAAAGAGACCCAGTACTTC.